The T cell receptor beta chain under discussion was sequenced for a study of shared clonotypes between healthy human individuals. Study-level background: The study used three CD4 naive, three CD4 memory, two CD8 naive and one CD8 memory plate per donor. Findings and caveats of the study: On the whole, naive subsets had larger estimated richness than memory subsets had.

Naive CD8 isolation took CD45RO-negative cells positively selected for CCR7 and excluded terminally differentiated effector memory CD45RA+ cells. Donors were healthy HIV-negative adults without recent acute infections or vaccinations. Method: immunoSEQ multiplex PCR; TCRdb's copy keeps in-frame clones and lacks some. The sample has fewer than 850,000 clones, roughly 96% seen once. In regard to this clone: Its antigen remains unidentified.

The V gene's germline CDR1 is SGHAT and CDR2 FQNNGV. This CDR3 has 14 amino acids. V lost 5 bases and J lost 2; bases outside the gene matches: 4. The source of this sequence is a man aged 25-40 years in good health. Sequenced sample: naive CD8+ T cells sorted from blood. The chain is built from TRBV11-2 and TRBJ2-3, with TRBD2 matching over 7 bases. The CDR3 coding sequence is TGTGCCAGCAGCCCGCGGGAGATCACAGATACGCAGTATTTT. Its protein product is CASSPREITDTQYF.